This T cell receptor (beta chain) derives from a study of T cell repertoires in cytomegalovirus infection. Study overall: Public TCR beta signatures were indicative of both CMV infection and a matching HLA type. Study-level findings and limits: People with CMV and the relevant HLA were identified by cumulative public TCR beta family frequency. In two of eight donors, the top clonotype was HLA-C-restricted CMV-specific.

Via MiXCR, TCRdb re-called the reads, giving one row per CDR3 protein. The sample yields 290,000 or so distinct CDR3 sequences, 9.6% seen once. Worth noting for this clonotype: The antigen remains undetermined.

There are 16 residues in the CDR3. CDR1 is SEHNR, CDR2 FQNEAQ, per germline (reference sequence). Trimming pared 5 bases from V and 2 bases from J, leaving 19 bases between. Material for sequencing was PBMCs. The V gene is TRBV7-9, the J gene TRBJ2-7; no reliable D call. This TCR derives from a human donor in good health (CMV status not recorded). Some clones in this sample may be carry-over from other donors' samples. The CDR3 protein is CASSPRPTSRPYEQYF. CDR3 in DNA: TGTGCCAGCAGCCCGAGACCGACCAGTAGACCCTACGAGCAGTACTTC.